This T cell receptor (beta chain) appears in the sequencing data of a study of shared clonotypes between healthy human individuals. Study-wide results and limits: Even with large depth, rarefaction showed that sorted-subset sequencing was incomplete.

Only in-frame clones appear in the TCRdb table, and some are missing; sequencing was by immunoSEQ multiplex PCR. There are about 2.3 million clones in the sample; 80% to 95% occur only once, and under 0.45% lies in the top ten. A few counts support this clone. Its antigen remains unknown. Germline-derived CDR1 and CDR2 are SNHLY and FYNNEI. This CDR3 comprises 14 residues. J was trimmed by 2 bases and V by 4 bases; bases with no gene match: 4. This clonotype originated in a man in his late teens or twenties in good health. Some clones in this sample may be carry-over from other donors' samples. Specimen: naive CD4+ T cells from PBMCs. The subset was: CD45RA+ positively selected. The chain carries TRBV2 and TRBJ1-1; 7 bases line up with TRBD1. The CDR3 reads CASSGDSANTEAFF. CDR3 DNA: TGTGCCAGCAGTGGGGACAGTGCTAACACTGAAGCTTTCTTT.